This TCR beta chain comes out of a study of blood T cell repertoires in COVID-19. Some clones are missing from TCRdb's copy, which holds only in-frame ones; the method was immunoSEQ multiplex PCR. The sample has some 58,000 clones, approximately 90% seen once. The CDR3 is 15 amino acids. The germline gives CDR1 MNHEY, CDR2 SMNVEV (reference sequence). V shed 5 bases and J 0 bases; nucleotides not matched to a gene: 2. This clone showed up just once. The sequenced sample was peripheral blood. The chain links TRBV27 to TRBJ1-1; 11 bases align to TRBD1. The receptor comes from a middle-aged man with acute or convalescent COVID-19. The DNA of the CDR3 is TGTGCCAGCAGTACGGACAGGGGGCTGAACACTGAAGCTTTCTTT. The encoded protein is CASSTDRGLNTEAFF.